This T cell receptor beta chain originates from a study of blood T cell repertoires in COVID-19. Overall study: There were acute and convalescent COVID-19 samples, and they came from the United States, Italy and Spain.

The trim removed 2 bases at V and 10 bases at J, leaving 9 bases unmatched. The CDR3 extends over 15 amino acids. Germline V gene data show CDR1 as MNHEY and CDR2 as SVGAGI. Produced via immunoSEQ multiplex PCR; TCRdb's table is partial and in-frame only. The sample has 190,000 or so clones, approximately 91% seen once; the top ten hold around 6.6%. V usage is TRBV6-5 and J usage is TRBJ1-4; 8 nucleotides agree with TRBD1. Sequencing used peripheral blood. The receptor's source is a man aged 40-55 years with acute or convalescent COVID-19. CDR3 bases: TGTGCCAGCAGTTACGCTGGACAGGGCCATGGAAAACTGTTTTTT. This codes for CASSYAGQGHGKLFF.